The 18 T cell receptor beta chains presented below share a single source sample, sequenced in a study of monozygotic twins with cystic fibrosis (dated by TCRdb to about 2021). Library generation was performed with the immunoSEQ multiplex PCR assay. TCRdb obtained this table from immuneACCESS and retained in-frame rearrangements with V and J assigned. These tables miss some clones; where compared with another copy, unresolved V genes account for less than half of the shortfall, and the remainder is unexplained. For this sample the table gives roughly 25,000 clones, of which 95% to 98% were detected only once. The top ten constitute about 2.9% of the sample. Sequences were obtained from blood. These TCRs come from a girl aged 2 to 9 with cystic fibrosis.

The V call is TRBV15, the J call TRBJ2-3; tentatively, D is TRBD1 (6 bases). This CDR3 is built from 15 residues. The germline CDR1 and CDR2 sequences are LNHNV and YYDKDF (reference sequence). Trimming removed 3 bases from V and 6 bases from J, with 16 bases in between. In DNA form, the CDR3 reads TGTGCCACCAGCAGCTCCGTGGTCCAGGGGGATACGCAGTATTTT. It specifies CATSSSVVQGDTQYF.

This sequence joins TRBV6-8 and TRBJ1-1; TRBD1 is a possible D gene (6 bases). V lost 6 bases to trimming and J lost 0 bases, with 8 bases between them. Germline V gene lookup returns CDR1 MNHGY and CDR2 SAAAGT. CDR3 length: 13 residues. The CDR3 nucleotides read TGTGCCAGCAGAGACAGGTTGAACACTGAAGCTTTCTTT. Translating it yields CASRDRLNTEAFF.

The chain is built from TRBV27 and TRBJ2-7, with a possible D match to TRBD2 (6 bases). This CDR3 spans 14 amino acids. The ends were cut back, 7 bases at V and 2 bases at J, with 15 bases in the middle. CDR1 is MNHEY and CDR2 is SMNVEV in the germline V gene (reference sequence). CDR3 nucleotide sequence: TGTGCCAGCAATCGGAGGGGCCAACCCTACGAGCAGTACTTC. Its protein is CASNRRGQPYEQYF.

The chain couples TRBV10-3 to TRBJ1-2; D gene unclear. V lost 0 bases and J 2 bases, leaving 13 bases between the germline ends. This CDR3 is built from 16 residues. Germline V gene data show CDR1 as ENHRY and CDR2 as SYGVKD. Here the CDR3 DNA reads TGTGCCATCAGTGAGTCGCTTTACGCGGAGAACTATGGCTACACCTTC. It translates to CAISESLYAENYGYTF.

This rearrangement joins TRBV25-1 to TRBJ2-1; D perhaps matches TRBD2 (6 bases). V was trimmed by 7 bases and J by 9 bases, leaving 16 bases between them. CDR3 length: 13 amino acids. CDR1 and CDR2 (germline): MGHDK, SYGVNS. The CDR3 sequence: CASIGTYYVEQFF. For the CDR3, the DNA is TGTGCCAGCATTGGGACTTATTACGTTGAGCAGTTCTTC. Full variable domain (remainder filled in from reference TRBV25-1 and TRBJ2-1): EADIYQTPRYLVIGTGKKITLECSQTMGHDKMYWYQQDPGMELHLIHYSYGVNSTEKGDLSSESTVSRIRTEHFPLTLESARPSHTSQYLCASIGTYYVEQFFGPGTRLTVL.

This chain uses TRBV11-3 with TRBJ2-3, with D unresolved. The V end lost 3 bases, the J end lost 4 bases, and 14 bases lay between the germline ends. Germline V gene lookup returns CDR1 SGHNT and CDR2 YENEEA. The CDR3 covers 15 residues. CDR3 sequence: CASSFLLSEADTQYF. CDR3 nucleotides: TGTGCCAGCAGCTTTTTGTTATCTGAGGCAGATACGCAGTATTTT. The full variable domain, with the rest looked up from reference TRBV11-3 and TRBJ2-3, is EAGVVQSPRYKIIEKKQPVAFWCNPISGHNTLYWYLQNLGQGPELLIRYENEEAVDDSQLPKDRFSAERLKGVDSTLKIQPAELGDSAVYLCASSFLLSEADTQYFGPGTRLTVL.

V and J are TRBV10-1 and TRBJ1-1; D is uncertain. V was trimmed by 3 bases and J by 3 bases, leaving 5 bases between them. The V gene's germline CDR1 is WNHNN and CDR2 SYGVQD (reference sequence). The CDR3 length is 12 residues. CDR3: CASSEDDTEAFF. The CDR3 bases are TGCGCCAGCAGTGAAGACGACACTGAAGCTTTCTTT.

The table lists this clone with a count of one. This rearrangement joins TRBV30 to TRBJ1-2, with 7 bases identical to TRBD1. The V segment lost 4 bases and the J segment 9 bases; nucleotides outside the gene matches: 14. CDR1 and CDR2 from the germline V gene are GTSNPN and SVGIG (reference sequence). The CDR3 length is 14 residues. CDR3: CAWNELGQSISYTF. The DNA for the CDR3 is TGTGCCTGGAACGAGCTGGGACAGTCTATTAGCTACACCTTC.

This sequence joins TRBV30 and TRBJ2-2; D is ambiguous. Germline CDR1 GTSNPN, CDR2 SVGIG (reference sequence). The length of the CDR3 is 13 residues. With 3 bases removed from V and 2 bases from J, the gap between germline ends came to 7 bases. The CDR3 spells CAWRQLNTGELFF. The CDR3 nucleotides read TGTGCCTGGAGACAGCTCAACACCGGGGAGCTGTTTTTT.

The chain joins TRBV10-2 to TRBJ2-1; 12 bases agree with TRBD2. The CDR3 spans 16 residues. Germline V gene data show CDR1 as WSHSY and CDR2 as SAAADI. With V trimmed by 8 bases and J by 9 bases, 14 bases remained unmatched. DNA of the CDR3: TGCGCCAGCGTTGGCCCGAGGCTAGCGGGAGGGGGTGAGCAGTTCTTC. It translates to CASVGPRLAGGGEQFF.

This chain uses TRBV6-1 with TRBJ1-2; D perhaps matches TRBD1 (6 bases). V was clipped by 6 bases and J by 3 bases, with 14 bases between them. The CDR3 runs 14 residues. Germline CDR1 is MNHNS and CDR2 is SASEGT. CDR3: CASRAGAGDYGYTF. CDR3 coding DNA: TGTGCCAGCAGGGCCGGCGCAGGGGACTATGGCTACACCTTC.

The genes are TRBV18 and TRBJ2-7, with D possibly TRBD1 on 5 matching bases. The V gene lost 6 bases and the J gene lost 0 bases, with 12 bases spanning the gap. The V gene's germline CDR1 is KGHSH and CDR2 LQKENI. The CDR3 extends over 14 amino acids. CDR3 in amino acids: CASSQETASYEQYF. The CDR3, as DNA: TGTGCCAGCTCCCAAGAGACAGCCTCCTACGAGCAGTACTTC.

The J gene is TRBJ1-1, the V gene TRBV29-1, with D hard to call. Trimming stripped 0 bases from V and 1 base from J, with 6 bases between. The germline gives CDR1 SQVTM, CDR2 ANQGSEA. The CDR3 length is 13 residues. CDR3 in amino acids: CSVEEAENTEAFF. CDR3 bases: TGCAGCGTTGAAGAAGCGGAGAACACTGAAGCTTTCTTT.

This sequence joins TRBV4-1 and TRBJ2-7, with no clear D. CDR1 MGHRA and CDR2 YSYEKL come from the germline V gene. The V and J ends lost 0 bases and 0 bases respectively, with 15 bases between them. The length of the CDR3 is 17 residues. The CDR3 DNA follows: TGCGCCAGCAGCCAAGATGCAGCCCATTTAAGCTCCTACGAGCAGTACTTC. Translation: CASSQDAAHLSSYEQYF.

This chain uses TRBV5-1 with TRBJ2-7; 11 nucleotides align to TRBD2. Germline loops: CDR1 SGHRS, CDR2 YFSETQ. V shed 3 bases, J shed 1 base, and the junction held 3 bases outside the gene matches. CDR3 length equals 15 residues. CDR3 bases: TGCGCCAGCAGCTGGGGACTAGCGGAGTCCTACGAGCAGTACTTC. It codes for CASSWGLAESYEQYF.

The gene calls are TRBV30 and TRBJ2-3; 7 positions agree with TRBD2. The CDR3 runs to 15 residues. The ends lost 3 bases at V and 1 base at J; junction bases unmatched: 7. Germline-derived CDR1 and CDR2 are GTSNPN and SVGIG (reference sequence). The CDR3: CAWRGEGWGTDTQYF. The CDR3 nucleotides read TGTGCCTGGAGAGGGGAGGGATGGGGCACAGATACGCAGTATTTT.

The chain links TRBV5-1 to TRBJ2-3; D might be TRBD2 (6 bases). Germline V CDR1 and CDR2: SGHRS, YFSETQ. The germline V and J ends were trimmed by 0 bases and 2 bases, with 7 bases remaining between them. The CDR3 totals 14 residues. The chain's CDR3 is CASSLGDFTDTQYF. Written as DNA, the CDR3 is TGCGCCAGCAGCTTGGGGGACTTCACAGATACGCAGTATTTT.

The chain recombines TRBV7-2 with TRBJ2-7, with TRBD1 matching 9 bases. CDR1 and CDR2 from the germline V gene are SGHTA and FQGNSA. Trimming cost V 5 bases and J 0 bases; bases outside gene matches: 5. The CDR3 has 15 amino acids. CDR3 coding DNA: TGTGCCAGCAGCCCCGGGACAGGGCCCTCCTACGAGCAGTACTTC. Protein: CASSPGTGPSYEQYF.